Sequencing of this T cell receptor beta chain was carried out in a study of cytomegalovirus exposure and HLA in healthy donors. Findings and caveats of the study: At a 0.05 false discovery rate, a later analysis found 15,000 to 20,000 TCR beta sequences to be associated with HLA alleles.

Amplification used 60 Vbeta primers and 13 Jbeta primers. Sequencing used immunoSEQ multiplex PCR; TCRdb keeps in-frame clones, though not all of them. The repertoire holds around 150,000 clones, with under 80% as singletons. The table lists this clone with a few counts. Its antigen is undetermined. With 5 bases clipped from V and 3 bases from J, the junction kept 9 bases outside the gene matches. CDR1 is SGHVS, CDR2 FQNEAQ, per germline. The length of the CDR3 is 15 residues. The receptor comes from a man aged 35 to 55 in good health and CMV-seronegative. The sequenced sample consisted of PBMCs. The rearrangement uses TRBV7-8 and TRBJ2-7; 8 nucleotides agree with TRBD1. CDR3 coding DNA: TGTGCCAGCAGCGGACGCCGGGACAGGTTCTACGAGCAGTACTTC. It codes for CASSGRRDRFYEQYF.